The 2 T cell receptor beta chains in this list originate from one sample, sequenced in a study of T-cell memory formation after mild COVID-19. TCRdb re-called the 5' RACE reads with MiXCR, one entry per CDR3 protein. Among under 700,000 distinct CDR3 sequences, over 20% were seen once, and the ten largest hold about 12%. Sequencing was carried out using PBMCs or a T cell subset sorted from them (not recorded which). The origin of the receptors is an adult woman who had mild COVID-19 (a few samples of this study predate the infection). Cell type and time point are not known.

This clonotype was observed a handful of times. The chain recombines TRBV4-2 with TRBJ2-7, with 15 bases aligning to TRBD2. Germline V lookup: CDR1 LGHNA, CDR2 YNFKEQ. After removal of 0 bases from V and 2 bases from J, the junction contained 5 bases not matched to a gene. The CDR3 length is 18 residues. Written as DNA, the CDR3 is TGTGCCAGCAGCCAAGATCCGGGACTAGCGGGGGGAGCCTACGAGCAGTACTTC. This translates into CASSQDPGLAGGAYEQYF.

Only a few counts were recorded for this clonotype. The rearrangement uses TRBV5-5 and TRBJ2-6; no clear D gene. CDR3 length: 16 residues. Germline-derived CDR1 and CDR2 are SGHKS and YYEKEE (reference sequence). The ends were cut back, 0 bases at V and 1 base at J, with 8 bases in the middle. CDR3 region: CASSLVSGSGANVLTF. The CDR3 DNA follows: TGTGCCAGCAGCTTGGTGTCAGGATCTGGGGCCAACGTCCTGACTTTC.